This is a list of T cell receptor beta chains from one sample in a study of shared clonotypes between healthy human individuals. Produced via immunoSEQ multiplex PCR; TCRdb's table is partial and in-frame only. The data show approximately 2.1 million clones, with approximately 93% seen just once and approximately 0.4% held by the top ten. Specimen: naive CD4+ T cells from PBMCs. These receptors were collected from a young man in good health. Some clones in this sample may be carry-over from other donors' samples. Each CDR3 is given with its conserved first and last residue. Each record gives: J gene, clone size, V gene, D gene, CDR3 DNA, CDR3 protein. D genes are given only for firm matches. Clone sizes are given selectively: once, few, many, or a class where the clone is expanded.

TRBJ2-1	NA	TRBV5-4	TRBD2	TGTGCCAGCAGCTTGGAGTATGTTCTAGCGGACAATGAGCAGTTCTTC	CASSLEYVLADNEQFF
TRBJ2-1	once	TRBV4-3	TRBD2	TGCGCCAGCAGCCAAGATCTTCCCCTTTTGGCTAGCGGGAGAAACTACAATGAGCAGTTCTTC	CASSQDLPLLASGRNYNEQFF
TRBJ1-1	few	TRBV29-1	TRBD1	TGCAGCGTTCTTCAGGGGGGCACTGAAGCTTTCTTT	CSVLQGGTEAFF
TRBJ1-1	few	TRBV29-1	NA	TGCAGCGTTGATTCGCAGGGCGGCACTGAAGCTTTCTTT	CSVDSQGGTEAFF
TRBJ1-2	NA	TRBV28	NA	TGTGCCAGCAGTACCCCGGGTGGATCCTCCAACTATGGCTACACCTTC	CASSTPGGSSNYGYTF
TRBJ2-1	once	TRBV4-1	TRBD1	TGCGCCAGCAGCCAAGGACAGGGGGCGTTCAATGAGCAGTTCTTC	CASSQGQGAFNEQFF
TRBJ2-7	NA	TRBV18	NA	TGTGCCAGCTCACCCGGCGGCGGGGCTATTGAAACAACGTGGTACTTC	CASSPGGGAIETTWYF
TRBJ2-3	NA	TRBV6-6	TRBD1	TGTGCCAGCAGTTACCCGACAGGGGTGTCAGATACGCAGTATTTT	CASSYPTGVSDTQYF
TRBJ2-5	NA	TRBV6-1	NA	TGTGCCTCTTACTCAGCGCTGTACCAAGAGACCCAGTACTTC	CASYSALYQETQYF
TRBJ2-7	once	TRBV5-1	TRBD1	TGCGCCAGCAGCAAGACAGCGGGACAGGGGGCCCACGAGCAGTACTTC	CASSKTAGQGAHEQYF
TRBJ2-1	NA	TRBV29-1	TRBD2	TGCAGCGTTGAAGGAAGGACTAGCGGGTCCTCCTACAATGAGCAGTTCTTC	CSVEGRTSGSSYNEQFF
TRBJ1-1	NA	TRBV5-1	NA	TGCGCCAGCAGCTTGGCCTCGGGCGGCACTGAAGCTTTCTTT	CASSLASGGTEAFF
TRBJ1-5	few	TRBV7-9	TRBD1	TGTGCCAGCAGCTTGGGACAGGGGTCGAATCAGCCCCAGCATTTT	CASSLGQGSNQPQHF
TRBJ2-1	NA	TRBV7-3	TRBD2	TGTGCCAGCAGCTTAGGGCTAGCGGGCTACAATGAGCAGTTCTTC	CASSLGLAGYNEQFF
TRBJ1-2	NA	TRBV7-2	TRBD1	TGTGCCAGCAGCTTAGTGGGGACAGTTTTTCCTGGCTACACCTTC	CASSLVGTVFPGYTF
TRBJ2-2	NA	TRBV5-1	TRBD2	TGCGCCAGCAGCCCCGACTGGGAGGGCCTCGCCGGGGAGCTGTTTTTT	CASSPDWEGLAGELFF
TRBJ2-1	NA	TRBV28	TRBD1	TGTGCCAGCAGTGGCCGGGACAGGCTCTCCAATGAGCAGTTCTTC	CASSGRDRLSNEQFF
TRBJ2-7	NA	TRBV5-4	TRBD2	TGTGCCAGCAGACAGGGGACTAGCGGGAGGTGGGGCGAGCAGTACTTC	CASRQGTSGRWGEQYF
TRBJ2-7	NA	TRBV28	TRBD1	TGTGCCAGCAGGGACCTGGACAGGCGCTACGAGCAGTACTTC	CASRDLDRRYEQYF
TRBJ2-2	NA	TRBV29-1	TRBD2	TGCAGCGCGGGGATGGCGGGGGGATACCTCGGCGGGGAGCTGTTTTTT	CSAGMAGGYLGGELFF
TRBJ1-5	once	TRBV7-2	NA	TGTGCCAGCAGCTTAGGGACAGGCAATCAGCCCCAGCATTTT	CASSLGTGNQPQHF
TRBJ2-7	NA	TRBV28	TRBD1	TGTGCCAGCGGGACAGTTAGGGACCCCTCGGGAGAGCAGTACTTC	CASGTVRDPSGEQYF
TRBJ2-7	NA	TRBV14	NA	TGTGCCAGCAGCCAGCATCTCGACAGGCGGCAGGCCGAGCAGTACTTC	CASSQHLDRRQAEQYF
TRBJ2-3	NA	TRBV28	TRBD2	TGTGCCAGCAGTTCGACTAGCGGCTACACAGATACGCAGTATTTT	CASSSTSGYTDTQYF
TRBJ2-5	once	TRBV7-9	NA	TGTGCCAGCAGCTTACACCCCCCGGGACTTGTCGAGACCCAGTACTTC	CASSLHPPGLVETQYF
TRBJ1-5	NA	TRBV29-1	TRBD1	TGCAGCGTTGGACAGGGGATTAATCAGCCCCAGCATTTT	CSVGQGINQPQHF
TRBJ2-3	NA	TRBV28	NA	TGTGCCAGCAGCACCCCCTTACCAAAGGCGCAGTATTTT	CASSTPLPKAQYF
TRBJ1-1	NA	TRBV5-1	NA	TGCGCCAGCAGCGAGATTGGAACTGAAGCTTTCTTT	CASSEIGTEAFF
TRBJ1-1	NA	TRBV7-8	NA	TGTGCCAGCAGCTCCCCTATTGAAGCTTTCTTT	CASSSPIEAFF
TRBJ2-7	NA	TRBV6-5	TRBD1	TGTGCCAGCAGTCCTACCGGGACAGGGGGCAACGAGCAGTACTTC	CASSPTGTGGNEQYF
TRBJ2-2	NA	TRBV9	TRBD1	TGTGCCAGCAGCGCAGCCCATACAGGGGGCACCGGGGAGCTGTTTTTT	CASSAAHTGGTGELFF
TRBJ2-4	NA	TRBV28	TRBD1	TGTGCCAGCAGCTCCCAGGACAGGGCCAAAAACATTCAGTACTTC	CASSSQDRAKNIQYF
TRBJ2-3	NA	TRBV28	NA	TGTGCCAGCAGTCAACCGGGACTGCGGCGGGGCACAGATACGCAGTATTTT	CASSQPGLRRGTDTQYF
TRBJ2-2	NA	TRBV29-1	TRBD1	TGCAGCGTTGAGCGGGACAGGGGGTTCGGGGAGCTGTTTTTT	CSVERDRGFGELFF
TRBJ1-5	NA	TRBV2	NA	TGTGCCAGCAGTGCCGGATTCAATCAGCCCCAGCATTTT	CASSAGFNQPQHF
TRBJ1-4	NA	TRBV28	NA	TGTGCCAGCAGTTTCAGGCAGGGCGAAACTAATGAAAAACTGTTTTTT	CASSFRQGETNEKLFF
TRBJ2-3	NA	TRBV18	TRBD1	TGTGCCAGCTCCGACAACAGGGGTAGCACAGATACGCAGTATTTT	CASSDNRGSTDTQYF
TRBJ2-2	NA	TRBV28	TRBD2	TGTGCCAGCAGACTAGCGGGATTCACCGGGGAGCTGTTTTTT	CASRLAGFTGELFF
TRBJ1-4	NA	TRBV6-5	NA	TGTGCCAGCAGTTACCGGGACAACCGGAAACTGTTTTTT	CASSYRDNRKLFF
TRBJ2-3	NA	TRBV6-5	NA	TGTGCCAGCAGTTACAATCCGGGCCATAGCACAGATACGCAGTATTTT	CASSYNPGHSTDTQYF
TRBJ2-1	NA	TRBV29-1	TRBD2	TGCAGCGTTGATCCGGGGCGGGGGGTCAATGAGCAGTTCTTC	CSVDPGRGVNEQFF
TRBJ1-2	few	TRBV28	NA	TGTGCCAGCAGCCGGGGTTCCTACGGCTACACCTTC	CASSRGSYGYTF
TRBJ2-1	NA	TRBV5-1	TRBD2	TGCGCCAGTGTGAAAGGTATAGCGGGAGCTGAAAATGAGCAGTTCTTC	CASVKGIAGAENEQFF
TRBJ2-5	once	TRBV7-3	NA	TGTGCCAGCAGCCGCCGAGGGGACGAAGAGACCCAGTACTTC	CASSRRGDEETQYF
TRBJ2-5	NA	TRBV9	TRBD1	TGTGCCAGCAGCACCCGACGGGACAGCCAAGAGACCCAGTACTTC	CASSTRRDSQETQYF
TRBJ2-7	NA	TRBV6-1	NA	TGTGCCAGCAGTGATTCCAGCCACGAGCAGTACTTC	CASSDSSHEQYF
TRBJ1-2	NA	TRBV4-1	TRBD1	TGCGCCAGCAGCCAAGCCCTCGAAAGGGGGCATGGCTACACCTTC	CASSQALERGHGYTF
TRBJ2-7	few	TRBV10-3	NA	TGTGCCTCATCGGGTGGGCAGTCCCCCTACGAGCAGTACTTC	CASSGGQSPYEQYF
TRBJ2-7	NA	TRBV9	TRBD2	TGTGCCAGCAGCCCAAGACCGGGACTAGCGGGAGGGGGATCCTACGAGCAGTACTTC	CASSPRPGLAGGGSYEQYF
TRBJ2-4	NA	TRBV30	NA	TGTGCCTGGGCGGGACAACCCAAAAACATTCAGTACTTC	CAWAGQPKNIQYF
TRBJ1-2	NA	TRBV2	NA	TGTGCCAGCAGTGCGCAGGGGTTTGGCTACACCTTC	CASSAQGFGYTF
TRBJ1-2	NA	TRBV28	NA	TGTGCCAGCAGTTTCCGGGGGTATGGCTACACCTTC	CASSFRGYGYTF
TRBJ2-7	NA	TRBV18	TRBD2	TGTGCCAGCTCACCACTTCTAGCGGGAGGACACTACGAGCAGTACTTC	CASSPLLAGGHYEQYF